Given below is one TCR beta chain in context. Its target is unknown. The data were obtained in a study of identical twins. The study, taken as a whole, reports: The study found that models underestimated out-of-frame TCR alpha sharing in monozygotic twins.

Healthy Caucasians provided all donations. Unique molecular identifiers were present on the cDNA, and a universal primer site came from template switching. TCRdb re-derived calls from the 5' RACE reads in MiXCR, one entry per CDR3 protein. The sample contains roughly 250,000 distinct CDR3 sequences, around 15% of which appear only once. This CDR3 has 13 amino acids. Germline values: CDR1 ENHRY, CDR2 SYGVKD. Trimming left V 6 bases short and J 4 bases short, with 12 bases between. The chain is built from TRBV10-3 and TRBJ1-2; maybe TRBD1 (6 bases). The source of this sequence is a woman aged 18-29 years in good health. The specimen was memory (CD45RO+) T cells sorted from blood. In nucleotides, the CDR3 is TGTGCCATCAGCCGGGACACCAGCTATGGCTACACCTTC. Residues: CAISRDTSYGYTF.